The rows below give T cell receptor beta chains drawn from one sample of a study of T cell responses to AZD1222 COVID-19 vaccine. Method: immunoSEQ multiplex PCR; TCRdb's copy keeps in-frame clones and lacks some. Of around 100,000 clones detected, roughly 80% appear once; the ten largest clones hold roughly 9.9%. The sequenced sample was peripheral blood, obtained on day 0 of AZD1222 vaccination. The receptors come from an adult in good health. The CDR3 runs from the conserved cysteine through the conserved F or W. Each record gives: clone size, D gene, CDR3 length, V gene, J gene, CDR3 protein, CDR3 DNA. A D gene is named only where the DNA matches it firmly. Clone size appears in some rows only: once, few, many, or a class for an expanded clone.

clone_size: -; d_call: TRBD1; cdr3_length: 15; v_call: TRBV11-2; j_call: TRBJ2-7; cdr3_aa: CASSFSGTGFWEQYF; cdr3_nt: TGTGCCAGCAGCTTTTCCGGGACAGGGTTCTGGGAGCAGTACTTC
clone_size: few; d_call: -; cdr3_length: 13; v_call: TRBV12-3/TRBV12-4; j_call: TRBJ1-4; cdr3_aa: CASSLASSEKLFF; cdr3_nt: TGTGCCAGCAGTTTAGCGTCCAGTGAAAAACTGTTTTTT
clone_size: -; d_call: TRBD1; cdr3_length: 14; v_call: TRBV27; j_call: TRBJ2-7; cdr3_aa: CASSRDRGSYEQYF; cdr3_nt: TGTGCCAGCAGCCGGGACAGGGGCTCCTACGAGCAGTACTTC
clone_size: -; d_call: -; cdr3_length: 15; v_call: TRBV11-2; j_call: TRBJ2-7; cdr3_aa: CASSLDLQGIYEQYF; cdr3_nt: TGTGCCAGCAGCTTAGATCTACAGGGAATCTACGAGCAGTACTTC
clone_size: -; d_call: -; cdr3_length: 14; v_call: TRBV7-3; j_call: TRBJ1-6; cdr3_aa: CASSLNRWGSPLHF; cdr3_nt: TGTGCCAGCAGCTTAAACCGGTGGGGTTCACCCCTCCACTTT
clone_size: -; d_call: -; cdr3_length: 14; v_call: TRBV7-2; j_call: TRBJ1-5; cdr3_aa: CASSLEGNNQPQHF; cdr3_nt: TGTGCCAGCAGCTTGGAGGGTAACAATCAGCCCCAGCATTTT
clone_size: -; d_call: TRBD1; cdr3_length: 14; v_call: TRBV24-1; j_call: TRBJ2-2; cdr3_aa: CATSDPDRNRELFF; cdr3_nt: TGTGCCACCAGTGATCCGGACAGGAACAGGGAGCTGTTTTTT
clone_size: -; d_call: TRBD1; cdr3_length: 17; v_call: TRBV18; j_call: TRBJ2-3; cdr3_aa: CASSPPSTGISTDTQYF; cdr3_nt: TGTGCCAGCTCACCACCGTCGACAGGGATCAGCACAGATACGCAGTATTTT
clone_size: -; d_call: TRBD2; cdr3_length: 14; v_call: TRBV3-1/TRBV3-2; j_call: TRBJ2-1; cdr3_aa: CASSQSYPGGEQFF; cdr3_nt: TGTGCCAGCAGCCAATCCTACCCGGGGGGGGAGCAGTTCTTC
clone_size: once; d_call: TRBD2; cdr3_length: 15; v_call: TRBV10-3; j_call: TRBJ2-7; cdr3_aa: CAISDLAGGPYEQYF; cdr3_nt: TGTGCCATCAGCGACCTAGCGGGAGGACCCTACGAGCAGTACTTC
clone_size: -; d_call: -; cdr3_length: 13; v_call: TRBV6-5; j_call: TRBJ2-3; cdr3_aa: CASSYGQLDTQYF; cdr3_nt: TGTGCCAGCAGTTATGGACAACTTGATACGCAGTATTTT
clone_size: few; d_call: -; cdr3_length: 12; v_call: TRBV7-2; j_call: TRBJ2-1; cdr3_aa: CASSSDVNEQFF; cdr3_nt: TGTGCCAGCAGCTCCGACGTCAATGAGCAGTTCTTC
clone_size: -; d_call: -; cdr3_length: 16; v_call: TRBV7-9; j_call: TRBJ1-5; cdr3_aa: CASSLGEARGNQPQHF; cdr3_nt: TGTGCCAGCAGCTTAGGGGAGGCCAGGGGCAATCAGCCCCAGCATTTT
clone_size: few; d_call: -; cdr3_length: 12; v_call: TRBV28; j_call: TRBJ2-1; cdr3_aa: CASVQGRNEQFF; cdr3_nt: TGTGCCAGCGTCCAGGGTCGCAATGAGCAGTTCTTC
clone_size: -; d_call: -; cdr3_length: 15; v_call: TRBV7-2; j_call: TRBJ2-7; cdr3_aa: CASSLFPGETYEQYF; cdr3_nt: TGTGCCAGCAGCTTATTTCCAGGGGAGACCTACGAGCAGTACTTC
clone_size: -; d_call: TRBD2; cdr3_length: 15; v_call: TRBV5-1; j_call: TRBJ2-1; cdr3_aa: CASSLGGLALNEQFF; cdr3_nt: TGCGCCAGCAGCTTGGGTGGACTAGCTCTTAATGAGCAGTTCTTC
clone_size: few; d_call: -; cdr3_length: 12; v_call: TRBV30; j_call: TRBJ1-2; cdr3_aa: CASQALARGYTF; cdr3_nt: TGTGCCTCCCAAGCCTTGGCCCGTGGCTACACCTTC
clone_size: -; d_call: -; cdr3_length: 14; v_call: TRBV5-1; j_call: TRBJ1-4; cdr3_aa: CASRNLGIGEKLFF; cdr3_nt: TGCGCCAGCAGGAATCTGGGAATCGGGGAAAAACTGTTTTTT
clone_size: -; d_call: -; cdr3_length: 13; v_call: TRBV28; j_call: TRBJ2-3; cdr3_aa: CASGWEVTDTQYF; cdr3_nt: TGTGCCAGCGGCTGGGAGGTCACAGATACGCAGTATTTT
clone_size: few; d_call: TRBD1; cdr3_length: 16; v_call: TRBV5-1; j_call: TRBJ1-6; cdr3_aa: CASSFGTGAPNSPLHF; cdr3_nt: TGCGCCAGCAGCTTCGGGACAGGGGCCCCCAATTCACCCCTCCACTTT
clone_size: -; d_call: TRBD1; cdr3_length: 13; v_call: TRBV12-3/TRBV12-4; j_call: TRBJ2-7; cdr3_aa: CASRGQGLSEQYF; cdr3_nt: TGTGCCAGCAGAGGACAGGGGTTAAGCGAGCAGTACTTC
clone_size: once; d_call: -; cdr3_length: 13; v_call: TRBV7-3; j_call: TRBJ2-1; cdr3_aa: CASSFHREDEQFF; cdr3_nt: TGTGCCAGCAGCTTTCACAGGGAAGATGAGCAGTTCTTC
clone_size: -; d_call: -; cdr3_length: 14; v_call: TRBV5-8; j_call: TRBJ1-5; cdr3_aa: CASSLGPANQPQHF; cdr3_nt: TGTGCCAGCAGCTTGGGCCCAGCAAATCAGCCCCAGCATTTT
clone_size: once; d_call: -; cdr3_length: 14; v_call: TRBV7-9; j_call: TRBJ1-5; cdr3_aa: CASSLGGEGQPQHF; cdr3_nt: TGTGCCAGCAGCTTAGGGGGGGAAGGTCAGCCCCAGCATTTT
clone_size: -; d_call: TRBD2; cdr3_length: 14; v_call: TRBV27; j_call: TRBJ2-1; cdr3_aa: CASSTSGRRSEQFF; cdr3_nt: TGTGCCAGCAGTACTAGCGGGAGGAGGTCTGAGCAGTTCTTC
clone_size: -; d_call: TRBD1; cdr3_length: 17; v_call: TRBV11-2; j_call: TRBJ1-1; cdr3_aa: CASSLTGGEILNTEAFF; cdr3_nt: TGTGCCAGCAGCCTAACAGGGGGAGAGATTTTGAACACTGAAGCTTTCTTT
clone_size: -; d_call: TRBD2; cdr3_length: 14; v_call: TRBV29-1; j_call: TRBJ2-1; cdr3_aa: CSAAKLAGDNEQFF; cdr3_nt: TGCAGCGCTGCGAAACTAGCGGGGGACAATGAGCAGTTCTTC
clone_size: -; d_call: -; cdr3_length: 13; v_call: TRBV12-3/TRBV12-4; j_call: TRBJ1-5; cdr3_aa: CASSPRGREPQHF; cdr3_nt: TGTGCCAGCAGCCCCCGGGGTCGAGAGCCCCAGCATTTT
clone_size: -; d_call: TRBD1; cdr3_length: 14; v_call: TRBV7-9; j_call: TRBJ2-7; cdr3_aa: CASSSRTGSYEQYF; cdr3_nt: TGTGCCAGCAGCTCCCGGACAGGATCCTACGAGCAGTACTTC
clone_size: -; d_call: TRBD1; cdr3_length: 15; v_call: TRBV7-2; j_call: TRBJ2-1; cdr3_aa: CASSQGQGGYNEQFF; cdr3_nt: TGTGCCAGCAGCCAAGGACAGGGGGGCTACAATGAGCAGTTCTTC
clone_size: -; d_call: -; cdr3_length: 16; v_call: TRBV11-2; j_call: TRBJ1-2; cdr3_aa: CASSLAGTLANYGYTF; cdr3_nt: TGTGCCAGCAGCTTAGCGGGGACCCTGGCTAACTATGGCTACACCTTC
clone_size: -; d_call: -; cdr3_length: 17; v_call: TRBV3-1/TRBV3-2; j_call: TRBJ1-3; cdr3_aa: CASSQPSVRGVSNTIYF; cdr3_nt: TGTGCCAGCAGCCAACCTTCGGTAAGAGGGGTTTCAAACACCATATATTTT
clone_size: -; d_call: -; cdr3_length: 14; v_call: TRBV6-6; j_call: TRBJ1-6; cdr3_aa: CASSYERWNSPLHF; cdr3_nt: TGTGCCAGCAGTTACGAAAGGTGGAATTCACCCCTCCACTTT
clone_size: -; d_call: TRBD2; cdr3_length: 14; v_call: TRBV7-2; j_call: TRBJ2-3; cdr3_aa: CASSPGLASDTQYF; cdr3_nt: TGTGCCAGCAGCCCCGGACTAGCATCCGATACGCAGTATTTT
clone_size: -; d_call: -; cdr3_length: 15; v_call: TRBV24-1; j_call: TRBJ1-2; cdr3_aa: CATSDPAGGGYGYTF; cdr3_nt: TGTGCCACCAGTGACCCCGCAGGCGGGGGCTATGGCTACACCTTC
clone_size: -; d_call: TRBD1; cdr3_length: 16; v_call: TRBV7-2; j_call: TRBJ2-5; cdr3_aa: CASSSHPRGREETQYF; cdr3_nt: TGTGCCAGCAGCTCTCACCCCAGGGGGCGAGAGGAGACCCAGTACTTC
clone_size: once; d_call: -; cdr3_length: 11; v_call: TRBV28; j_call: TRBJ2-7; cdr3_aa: CASSFGLEQYF; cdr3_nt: TGTGCCAGCAGTTTCGGACTCGAGCAGTACTTC
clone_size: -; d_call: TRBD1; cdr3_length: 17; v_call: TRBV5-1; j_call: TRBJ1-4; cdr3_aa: CASSSGTGRGSNEKLFF; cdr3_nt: TGCGCCAGCAGCTCCGGGACAGGGAGGGGGTCTAATGAAAAACTGTTTTTT
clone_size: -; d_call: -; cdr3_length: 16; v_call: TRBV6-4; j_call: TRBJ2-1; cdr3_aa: CASRSRGAGHMDEQFF; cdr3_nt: TGTGCCAGCAGATCCCGGGGGGCAGGGCATATGGATGAGCAGTTCTTC
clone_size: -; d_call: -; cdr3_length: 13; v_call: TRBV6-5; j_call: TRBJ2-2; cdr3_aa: CASSYSASWELFF; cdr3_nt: TGTGCCAGCAGTTACTCGGCCAGTTGGGAGCTGTTTTTT
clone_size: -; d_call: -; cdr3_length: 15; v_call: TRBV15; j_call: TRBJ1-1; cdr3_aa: CATSRVESLPTEAFF; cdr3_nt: TGTGCCACCAGCAGAGTTGAGAGCTTGCCCACTGAAGCTTTCTTT
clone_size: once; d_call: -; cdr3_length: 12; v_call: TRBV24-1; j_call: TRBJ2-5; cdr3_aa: CATSNFQETQYF; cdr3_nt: TGTGCCACCAGTAACTTCCAAGAGACCCAGTACTTC
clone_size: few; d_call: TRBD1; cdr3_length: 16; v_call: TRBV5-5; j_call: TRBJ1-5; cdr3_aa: CASSINDRDRNQPQHF; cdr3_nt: TGTGCCAGCAGCATCAACGACAGGGATCGTAATCAGCCCCAGCATTTT
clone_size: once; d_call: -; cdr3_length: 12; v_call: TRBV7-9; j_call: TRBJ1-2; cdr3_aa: CASSVDSYGYTF; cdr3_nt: TGTGCCAGCAGCGTGGACAGCTATGGCTACACCTTC
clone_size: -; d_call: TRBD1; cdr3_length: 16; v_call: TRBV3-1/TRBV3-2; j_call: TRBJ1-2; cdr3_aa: CASSLGTGAQQNGYTF; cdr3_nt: TGTGCCAGCAGCCTGGGGACAGGCGCCCAGCAGAATGGCTACACCTTC
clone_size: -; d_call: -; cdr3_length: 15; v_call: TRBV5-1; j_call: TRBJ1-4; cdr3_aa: CASSLARGAEEKLFF; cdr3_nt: TGCGCCAGCAGCTTGGCGCGGGGCGCGGAAGAAAAACTGTTTTTT
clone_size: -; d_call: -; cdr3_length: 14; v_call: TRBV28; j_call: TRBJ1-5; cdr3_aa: CASNAGGANQPQHF; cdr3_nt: TGTGCCAGCAACGCGGGGGGGGCCAATCAGCCCCAGCATTTT
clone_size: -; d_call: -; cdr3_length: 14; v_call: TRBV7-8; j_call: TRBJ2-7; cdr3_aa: CASSLVTYTYEQYF; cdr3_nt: TGTGCCAGCAGCTTAGTGACATACACCTACGAGCAGTACTTC
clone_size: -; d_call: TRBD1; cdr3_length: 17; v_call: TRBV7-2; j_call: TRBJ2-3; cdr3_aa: CASSIRDRGWGPDTQYF; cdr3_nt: TGTGCCAGCAGCATCCGCGACAGGGGATGGGGCCCAGATACGCAGTATTTT
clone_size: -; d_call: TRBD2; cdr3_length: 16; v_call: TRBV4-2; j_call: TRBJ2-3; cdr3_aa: CASSQALAGGPGTQYF; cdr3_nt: TGTGCCAGCAGCCAAGCTCTAGCGGGAGGGCCGGGTACGCAGTATTTT
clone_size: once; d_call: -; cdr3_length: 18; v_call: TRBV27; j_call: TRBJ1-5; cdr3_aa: CASSPTGAGRDNNQPQHF; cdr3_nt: TGTGCCAGCAGTCCGACCGGAGCGGGTAGGGATAACAATCAGCCCCAGCATTTT
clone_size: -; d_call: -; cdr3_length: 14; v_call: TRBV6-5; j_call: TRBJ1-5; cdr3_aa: CASILRGFGQPQHF; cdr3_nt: TGTGCCAGCATCCTAAGGGGGTTCGGTCAGCCCCAGCATTTT
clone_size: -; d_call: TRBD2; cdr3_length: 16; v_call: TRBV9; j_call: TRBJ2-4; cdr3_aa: CASSVGLAGYQNIQYF; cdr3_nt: TGTGCCAGCAGCGTAGGGCTAGCGGGCTACCAAAACATTCAGTACTTC
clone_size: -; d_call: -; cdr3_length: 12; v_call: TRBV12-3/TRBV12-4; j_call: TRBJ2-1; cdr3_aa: CASRTVASEQFF; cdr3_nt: TGTGCCAGCAGAACCGTCGCCAGCGAGCAGTTCTTC
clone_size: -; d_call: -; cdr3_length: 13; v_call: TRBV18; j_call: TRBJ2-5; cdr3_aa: CASSRQGGETQYF; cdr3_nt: TGTGCCAGCTCTAGACAAGGAGGAGAGACCCAGTACTTC
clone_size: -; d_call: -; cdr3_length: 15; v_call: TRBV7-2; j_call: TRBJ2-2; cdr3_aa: CASSWTRHGTGELFF; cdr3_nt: TGTGCCAGCAGTTGGACGAGACACGGGACCGGGGAGCTGTTTTTT
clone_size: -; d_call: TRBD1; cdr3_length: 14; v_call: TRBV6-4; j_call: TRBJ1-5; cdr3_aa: CASSDRVGGQPQHF; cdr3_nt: TGTGCCAGCTCCGACAGGGTGGGAGGACAGCCCCAGCATTTT